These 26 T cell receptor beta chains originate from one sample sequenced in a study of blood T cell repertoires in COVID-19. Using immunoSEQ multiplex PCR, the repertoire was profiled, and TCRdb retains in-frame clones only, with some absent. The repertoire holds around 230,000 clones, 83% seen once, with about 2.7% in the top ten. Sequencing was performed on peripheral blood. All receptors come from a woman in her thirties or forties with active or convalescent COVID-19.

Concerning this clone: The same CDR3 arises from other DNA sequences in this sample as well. The chain's CDR3 is CASSLGGAGNTIYF. CDR3 DNA sequence: TGTGCCAGCAGTTTAGGGGGGGCTGGAAACACCATATATTTT. The rearrangement joins TRBV28 to TRBJ1-3; a weak D match, TRBD1 (5 bases). Trimming shortened V by 2 bases and J by 2 bases, and 7 bases separated the two germline ends. Germline CDR1 and CDR2: MDHEN and SYDVKM. This CDR3 spans 14 amino acids.

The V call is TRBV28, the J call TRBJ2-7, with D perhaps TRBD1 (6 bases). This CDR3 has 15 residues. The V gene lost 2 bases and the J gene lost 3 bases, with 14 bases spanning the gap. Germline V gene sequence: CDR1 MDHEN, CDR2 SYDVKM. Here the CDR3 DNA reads TGTGCCAGCAGTTTAAATCTACAGGGTGTCTACGAGCAGTACTTC. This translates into CASSLNLQGVYEQYF.

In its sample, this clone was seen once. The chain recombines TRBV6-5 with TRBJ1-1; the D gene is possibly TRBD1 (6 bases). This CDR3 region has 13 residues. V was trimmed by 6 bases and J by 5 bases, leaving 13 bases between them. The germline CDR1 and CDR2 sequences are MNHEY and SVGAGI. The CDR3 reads CASSLNQGTEAFF. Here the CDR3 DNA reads TGTGCCAGCAGCCTTAATCAGGGGACTGAAGCTTTCTTT.

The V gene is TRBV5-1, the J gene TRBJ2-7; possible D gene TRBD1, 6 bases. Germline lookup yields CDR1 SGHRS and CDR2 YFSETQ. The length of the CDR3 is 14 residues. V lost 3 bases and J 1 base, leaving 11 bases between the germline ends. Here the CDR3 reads CASSYDRRSYEQYF. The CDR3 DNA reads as TGCGCCAGCAGCTATGACAGGAGGTCCTACGAGCAGTACTTC.

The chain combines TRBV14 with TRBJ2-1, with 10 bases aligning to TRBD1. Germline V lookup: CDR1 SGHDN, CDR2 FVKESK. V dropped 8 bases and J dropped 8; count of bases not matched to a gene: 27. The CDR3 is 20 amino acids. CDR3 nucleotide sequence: TGTGCCAGCGGGACTATAACCCTCCTCGACAGGGGGCCATTATTCGATGAGCAGTTCTTC. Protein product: CASGTITLLDRGPLFDEQFF.

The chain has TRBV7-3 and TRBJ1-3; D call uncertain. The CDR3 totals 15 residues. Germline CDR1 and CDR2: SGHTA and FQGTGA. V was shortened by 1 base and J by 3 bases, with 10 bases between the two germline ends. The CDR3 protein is CASSLSRGVGNTIYF. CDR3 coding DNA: TGTGCCAGCAGCTTAAGCCGGGGTGTTGGAAACACCATATATTTT.

CDR3 DNA sequence: TGTGCCAGCAGCTTGGATCCCGGGACTAGCAGTGAGCAGTTCTTC. It is translated as CASSLDPGTSSEQFF. The chain carries TRBV7-9 and TRBJ2-1; 9 bases are a match to TRBD2. J lost 9 bases, V lost 3 bases, and 9 bases had no gene match. The length of the CDR3 is 15 residues. Germline-derived CDR1 and CDR2 are SEHNR and FQNEAQ (reference sequence).

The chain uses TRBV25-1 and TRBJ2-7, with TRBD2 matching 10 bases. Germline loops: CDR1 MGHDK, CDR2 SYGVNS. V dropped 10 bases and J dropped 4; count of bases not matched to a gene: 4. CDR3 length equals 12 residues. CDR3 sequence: CATTSGTYEQYF. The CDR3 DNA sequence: TGTGCCACCACTAGCGGGACATACGAGCAGTACTTC.

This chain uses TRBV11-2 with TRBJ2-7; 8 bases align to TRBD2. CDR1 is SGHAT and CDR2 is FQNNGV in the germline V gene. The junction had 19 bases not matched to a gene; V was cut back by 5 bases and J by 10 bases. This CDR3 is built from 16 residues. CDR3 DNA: TGTGCCAGCAGCACCCTGACAGGCCGCGGGGGGATCGAACAGTACTTC. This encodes CASSTLTGRGGIEQYF.

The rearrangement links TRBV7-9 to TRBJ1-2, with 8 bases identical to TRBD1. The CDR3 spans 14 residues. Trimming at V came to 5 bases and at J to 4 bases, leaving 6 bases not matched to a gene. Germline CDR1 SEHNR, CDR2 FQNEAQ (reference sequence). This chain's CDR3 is CASSPRTGPYGYTF. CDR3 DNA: TGTGCCAGCAGCCCCCGGACAGGGCCCTATGGCTACACCTTC. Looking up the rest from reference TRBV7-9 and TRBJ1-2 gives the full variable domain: DTGVSQNPRHKITKRGQNVTFRCDPISEHNRLYWYRQTLGQGPEFLTYFQNEAQLEKSRLLSDRFSAERPKGSFSTLEIQRTEQGDSAMYLCASSPRTGPYGYTFGSGTRLTVV.

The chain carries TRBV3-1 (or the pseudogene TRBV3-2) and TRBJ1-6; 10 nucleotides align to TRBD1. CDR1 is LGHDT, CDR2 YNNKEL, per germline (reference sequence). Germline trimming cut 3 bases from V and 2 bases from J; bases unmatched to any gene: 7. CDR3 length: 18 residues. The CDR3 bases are TGTGCCAGCAGCCACCCCGGGACAGGGGCTGCCTATAATTCACCCCTCCACTTT. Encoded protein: CASSHPGTGAAYNSPLHF.

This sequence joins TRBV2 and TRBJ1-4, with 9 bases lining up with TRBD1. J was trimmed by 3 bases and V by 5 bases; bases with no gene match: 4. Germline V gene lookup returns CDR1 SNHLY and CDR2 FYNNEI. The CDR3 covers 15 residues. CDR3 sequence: CASSTDRGSNEKLFF. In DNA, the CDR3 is TGTGCCAGCAGTACGGACAGGGGATCTAATGAAAAACTGTTTTTT.

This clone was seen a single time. The CDR3 reads CASSSTSGGTDTQYF. The CDR3 bases are TGTGCCAGTAGTTCGACTAGCGGGGGCACAGATACGCAGTATTTT. The chain couples TRBV19 to TRBJ2-3; 11 bases fit TRBD2. Unmatched junction bases numbered 2, after V lost 5 bases and J lost 1 base. Germline CDR1 is LNHDA and CDR2 is SQIVND (reference sequence). The CDR3 extends over 15 amino acids.

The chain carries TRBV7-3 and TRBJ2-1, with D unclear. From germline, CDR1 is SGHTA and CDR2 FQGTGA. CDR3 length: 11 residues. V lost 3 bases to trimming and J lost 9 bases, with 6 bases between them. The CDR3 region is CASSFGSEQFF. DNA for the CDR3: TGTGCCAGCAGCTTTGGCTCTGAGCAGTTCTTC.

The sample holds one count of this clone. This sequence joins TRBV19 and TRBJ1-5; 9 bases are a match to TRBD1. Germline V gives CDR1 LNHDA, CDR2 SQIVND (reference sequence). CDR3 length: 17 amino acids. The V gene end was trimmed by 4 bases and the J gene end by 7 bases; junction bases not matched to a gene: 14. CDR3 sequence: CASSTWDRERGHQPQHF. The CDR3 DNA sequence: TGTGCCAGTAGTACCTGGGACAGGGAAAGGGGACACCAGCCCCAGCATTTT.

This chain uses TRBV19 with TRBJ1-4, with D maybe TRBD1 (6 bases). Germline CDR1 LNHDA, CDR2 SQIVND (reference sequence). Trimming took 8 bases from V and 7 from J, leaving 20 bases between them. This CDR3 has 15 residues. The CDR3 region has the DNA TGTGCCAGTGAGACGCCGGGGGGCTGGGGTGAAAAACTGTTTTTT. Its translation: CASETPGGWGEKLFF.

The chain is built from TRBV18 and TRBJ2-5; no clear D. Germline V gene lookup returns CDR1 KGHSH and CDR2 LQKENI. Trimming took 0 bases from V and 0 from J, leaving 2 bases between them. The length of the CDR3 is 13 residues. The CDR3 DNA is TGTGCCAGCTCACCACCCAACCAAGAGACCCAGTACTTC. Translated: CASSPPNQETQYF.

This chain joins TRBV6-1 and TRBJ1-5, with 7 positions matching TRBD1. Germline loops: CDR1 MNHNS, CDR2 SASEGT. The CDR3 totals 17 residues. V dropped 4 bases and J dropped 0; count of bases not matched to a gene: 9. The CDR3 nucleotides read TGTGCCAGCAGTGCACGACAGGGCCTGAATAGCAATCAGCCCCAGCATTTT. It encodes CASSARQGLNSNQPQHF.

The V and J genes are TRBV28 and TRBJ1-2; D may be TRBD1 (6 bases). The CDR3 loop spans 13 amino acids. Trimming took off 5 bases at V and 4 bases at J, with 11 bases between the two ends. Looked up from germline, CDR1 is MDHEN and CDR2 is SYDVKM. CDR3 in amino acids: CASSLEDSYGYTF. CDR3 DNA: TGTGCCAGCAGTCTAGAGGACAGCTATGGCTACACCTTC.

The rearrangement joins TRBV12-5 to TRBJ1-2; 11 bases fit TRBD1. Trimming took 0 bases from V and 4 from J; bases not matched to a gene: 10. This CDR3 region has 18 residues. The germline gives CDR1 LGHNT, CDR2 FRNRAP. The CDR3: CASGLVRGQGATTYGYTF. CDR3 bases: TGTGCTAGTGGTTTGGTACGTGGACAGGGGGCAACGACCTATGGCTACACCTTC.

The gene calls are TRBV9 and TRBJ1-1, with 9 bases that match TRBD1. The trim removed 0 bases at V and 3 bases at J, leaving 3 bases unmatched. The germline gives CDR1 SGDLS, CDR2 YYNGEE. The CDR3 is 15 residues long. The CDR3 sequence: CASSVEGQGYTEAFF. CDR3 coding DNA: TGTGCCAGCAGCGTAGAGGGACAGGGCTACACTGAAGCTTTCTTT.

The chain's CDR3 is CATSRDYSAGQGRFGYTF. Written as DNA, the CDR3 is TGTGCCACCAGCAGAGATTACTCCGCAGGACAGGGAAGGTTTGGCTACACCTTC. The chain uses TRBV15 and TRBJ1-2, with 8 nucleotides matching TRBD1. Germline trimming cut 0 bases from V and 7 bases from J; bases unmatched to any gene: 16. This CDR3 spans 18 amino acids. Germline V gene lookup returns CDR1 LNHNV and CDR2 YYDKDF (reference sequence). Full variable domain (rest looked up from reference TRBV15 and TRBJ1-2): DAMVIQNPRYQVTQFGKPVTLSCSQTLNHNVMYWYQQKSSQAPKLLFHYYDKDFNNEADTPDNFQSRRPNTSFCFLDIRSPGLGDTAMYLCATSRDYSAGQGRFGYTFGSGTRLTVV.

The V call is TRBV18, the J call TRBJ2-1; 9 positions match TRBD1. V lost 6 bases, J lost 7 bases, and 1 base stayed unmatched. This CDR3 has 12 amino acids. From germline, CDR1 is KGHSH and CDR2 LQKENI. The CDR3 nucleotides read TGTGCCAGCTCGGGACAGGGAAATGAGCAGTTCTTC. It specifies CASSGQGNEQFF.

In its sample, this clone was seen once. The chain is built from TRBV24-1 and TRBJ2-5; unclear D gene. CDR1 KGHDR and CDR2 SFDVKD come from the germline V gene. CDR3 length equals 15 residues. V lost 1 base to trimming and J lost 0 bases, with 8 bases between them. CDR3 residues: CATSDFIGYQETQYF. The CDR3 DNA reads TGTGCCACCAGTGATTTTATCGGGTACCAAGAGACCCAGTACTTC.

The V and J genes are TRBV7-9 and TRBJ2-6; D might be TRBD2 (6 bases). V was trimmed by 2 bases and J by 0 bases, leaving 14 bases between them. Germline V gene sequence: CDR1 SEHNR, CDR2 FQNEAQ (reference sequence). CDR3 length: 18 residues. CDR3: CASSLLLARSSGANVLTF. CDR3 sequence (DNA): TGTGCCAGCAGCTTATTACTAGCCCGAAGCTCTGGGGCCAACGTCCTGACTTTC. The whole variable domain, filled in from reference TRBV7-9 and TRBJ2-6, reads DTGVSQNPRHKITKRGQNVTFRCDPISEHNRLYWYRQTLGQGPEFLTYFQNEAQLEKSRLLSDRFSAERPKGSFSTLEIQRTEQGDSAMYLCASSLLLARSSGANVLTFGAGSRLTVL.

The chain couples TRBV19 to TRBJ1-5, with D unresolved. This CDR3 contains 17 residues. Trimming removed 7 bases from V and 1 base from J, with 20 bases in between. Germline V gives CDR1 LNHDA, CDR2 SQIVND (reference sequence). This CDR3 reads CASTGVAGPTSNQPQHF. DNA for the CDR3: TGTGCCAGTACCGGGGTGGCAGGTCCAACCAGCAATCAGCCCCAGCATTTT.